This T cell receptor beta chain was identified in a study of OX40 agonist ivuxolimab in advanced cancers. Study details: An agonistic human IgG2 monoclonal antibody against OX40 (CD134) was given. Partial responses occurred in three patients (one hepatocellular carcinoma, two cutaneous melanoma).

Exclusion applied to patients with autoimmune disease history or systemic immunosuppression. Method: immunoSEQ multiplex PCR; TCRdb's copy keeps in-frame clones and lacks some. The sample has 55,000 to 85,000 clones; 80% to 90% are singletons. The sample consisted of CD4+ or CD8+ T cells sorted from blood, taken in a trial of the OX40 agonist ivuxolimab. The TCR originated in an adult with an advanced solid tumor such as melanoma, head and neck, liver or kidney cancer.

CDR3 in amino acids: CASSMLRTSGVQETQYF. CDR3 DNA: TGTGCCAGTAGTATGCTAAGGACTAGCGGGGTCCAAGAGACCCAGTACTTC. The chain is built from TRBV19 and TRBJ2-5, with TRBD2 matching over 12 bases. With V trimmed by 3 bases and J by 1 base, 6 bases remained unmatched. This CDR3 comprises 17 residues. Germline V lookup: CDR1 LNHDA, CDR2 SQIVND (reference sequence).